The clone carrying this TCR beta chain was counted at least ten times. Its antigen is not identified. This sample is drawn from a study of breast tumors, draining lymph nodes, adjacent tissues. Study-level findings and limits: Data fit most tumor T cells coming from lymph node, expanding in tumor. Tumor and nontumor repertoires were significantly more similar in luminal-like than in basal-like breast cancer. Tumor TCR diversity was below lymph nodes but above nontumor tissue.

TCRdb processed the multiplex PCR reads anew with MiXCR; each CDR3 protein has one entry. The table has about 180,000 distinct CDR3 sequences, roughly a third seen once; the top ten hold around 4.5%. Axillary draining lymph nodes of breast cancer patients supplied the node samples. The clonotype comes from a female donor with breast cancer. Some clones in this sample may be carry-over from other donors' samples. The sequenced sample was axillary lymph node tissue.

The CDR3 coding sequence is TGCAGTGCTAGCCCGACGGCCCACTACGAGCAGTACTTC. It codes for CSASPTAHYEQYF. The J gene is TRBJ2-7, the V gene TRBV20-1, with D hard to call. The germline V and J ends were trimmed by 3 bases and 3 bases, with 12 bases remaining between them. The CDR3 length is 13 residues. The germline V gene has CDR1 DFQATT and CDR2 SNEGSKA (reference sequence).